The clone carrying this T cell receptor beta chain was found many times. Its antigen is undetermined. The V end lost 4 bases, the J end lost 5 bases, and 11 bases lay between the germline ends. Germline-derived CDR1 and CDR2 are MNHEY and SVGEGT. The CDR3 covers 13 residues. The data belong to a study of CD8 T cells in ankylosing spondylitis. Molecular-barcoded quantitative 5'-RACE produced these TCR beta libraries. TCRdb independently ran MiXCR on the 5' RACE reads; one entry per CDR3 protein. The sample has fewer than 550,000 distinct CDR3 sequences; roughly 5.2% are singletons. Study-wide results and limits: About 8 highly homologous variants made up a TCR beta motif, and this motif appeared characteristic of ankylosing spondylitis blood. Previously reported in reactive arthritis synovial fluid and blood were some of the motif variants. The study looked at matched synovial fluid samples from ankylosing spondylitis patients. Disease-linked clones were reported to be significantly enriched there.

The sequence derives from a male donor with ankylosing spondylitis. The chain uses TRBV6-2 or TRBV6-3 and TRBJ2-5; D possibly corresponds to TRBD2 (5 bases). The specimen was blood, either unsorted or a sorted T cell fraction (not recorded which). CDR3 sequence (DNA): TGTGCCAGCAGTTGGTGGGAGACGGAGACCCAGTACTTC. This encodes CASSWWETETQYF.